This TCR beta chain was sequenced during a study of control samples from healthy donors and cancer patients. Germline CDR1 SGHDT, CDR2 YYEEEE. The CDR3 spans 15 residues. The V gene lost 4 bases and the J gene lost 6 bases, with 16 bases spanning the gap. TCRdb keeps only in-frame clones here, not all; method: immunoSEQ multiplex PCR. This table has 45,000 or so clones, approximately 90% appearing once. V gene TRBV5-6 combines with J gene TRBJ2-2; D possibly uses TRBD1 or TRBD2 (5 bases each). The sample was PBMCs. This clonotype was obtained from a woman aged 35 to 49 with head and neck cancer. The CDR3 nucleotides are TGTGCCAGCAGCCTGGGACCGCGGCTCGCCGGGGAGCTGTTTTTT. Translation gives CASSLGPRLAGELFF.